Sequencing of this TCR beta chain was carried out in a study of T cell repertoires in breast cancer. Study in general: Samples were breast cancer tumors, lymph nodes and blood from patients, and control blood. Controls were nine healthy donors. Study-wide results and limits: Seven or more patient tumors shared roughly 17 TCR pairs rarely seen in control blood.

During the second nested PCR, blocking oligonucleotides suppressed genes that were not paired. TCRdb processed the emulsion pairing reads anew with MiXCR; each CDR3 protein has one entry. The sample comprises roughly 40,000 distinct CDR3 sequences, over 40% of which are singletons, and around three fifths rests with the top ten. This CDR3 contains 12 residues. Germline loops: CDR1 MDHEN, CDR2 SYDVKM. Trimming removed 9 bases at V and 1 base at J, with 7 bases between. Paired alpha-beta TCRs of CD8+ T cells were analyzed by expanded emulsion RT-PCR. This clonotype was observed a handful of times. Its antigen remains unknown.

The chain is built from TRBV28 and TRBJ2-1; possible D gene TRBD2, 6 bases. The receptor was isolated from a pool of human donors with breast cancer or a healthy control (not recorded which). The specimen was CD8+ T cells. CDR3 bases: TGTGCCAGTGGGGGGTCCTACAATGAGCAGTTCTTC. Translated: CASGGSYNEQFF. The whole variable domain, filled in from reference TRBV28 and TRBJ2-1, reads DVKVTQSSRYLVKRTGEKVFLECVQDMDHENMFWYRQDPGLGLRLIYFSYDVKMKEKGDIPEGYSVSREKKERFSLILESASTNQTSMYLCASGGSYNEQFFGPGTRLTVL.